This T cell receptor beta chain originates from a study of T cells in Graves' hyperthyroidism and ophthalmopathy. There were TCR beta CDR3 regions amplified from RNA transcripts. HTBI primers were used for first-round RT-PCR of the TCR CDR3. TCRdb reprocessed the multiplex PCR reads with MiXCR, giving one entry per CDR3 protein. The sample comprises about 560,000 distinct CDR3 sequences, about 15% of which are singletons, and 6.5% to 8% rests with the top ten. This clonotype was observed at least ten times. The sequenced sample consisted of blood. The TCR originated in a woman aged 25-40 years with Graves' hyperthyroidism.

The CDR3 loop is CASSLVAGTGRETQYF. In DNA form, the CDR3 reads TGTGCCAGCAGCTTAGTAGCCGGGACAGGGAGAGAGACCCAGTACTTC. This chain uses TRBV7-2 with TRBJ2-5, with TRBD1 identical over 9 bases. This CDR3 is built from 16 residues. V dropped 1 base and J dropped 4; count of bases not matched to a gene: 7. Germline loops: CDR1 SGHTA, CDR2 FQGNSA.